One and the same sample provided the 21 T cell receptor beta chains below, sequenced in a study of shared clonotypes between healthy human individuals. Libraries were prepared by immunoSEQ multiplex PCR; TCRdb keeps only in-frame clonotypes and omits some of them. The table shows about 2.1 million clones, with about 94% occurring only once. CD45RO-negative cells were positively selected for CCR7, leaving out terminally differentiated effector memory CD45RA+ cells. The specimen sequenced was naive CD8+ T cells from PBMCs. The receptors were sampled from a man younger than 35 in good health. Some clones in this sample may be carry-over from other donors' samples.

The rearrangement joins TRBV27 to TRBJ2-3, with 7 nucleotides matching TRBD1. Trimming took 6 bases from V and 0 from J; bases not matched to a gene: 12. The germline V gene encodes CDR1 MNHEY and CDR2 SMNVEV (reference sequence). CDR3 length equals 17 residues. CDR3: CASRTRDSNPSTDTQYF. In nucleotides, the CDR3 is TGTGCCAGCAGGACCAGGGACAGCAACCCTAGCACAGATACGCAGTATTTT.

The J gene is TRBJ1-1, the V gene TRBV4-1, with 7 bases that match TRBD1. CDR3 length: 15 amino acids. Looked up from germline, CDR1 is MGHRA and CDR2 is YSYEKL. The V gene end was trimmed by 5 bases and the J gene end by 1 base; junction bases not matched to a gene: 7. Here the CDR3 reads CASSTRQGQNTEAFF. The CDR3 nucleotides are TGCGCCAGCAGCACCCGACAGGGACAGAACACTGAAGCTTTCTTT.

The CDR3 coding sequence is TGTGCCAGCAGCTTAGCGGTGGTAAGAGCCTCCTACGAGCAGTACTTC. It specifies CASSLAVVRASYEQYF. The chain combines TRBV7-9 with TRBJ2-7; D is undetermined. The V gene lost 0 bases and the J gene lost 0 bases, with 12 bases spanning the gap. This CDR3 is built from 16 residues. CDR1 SEHNR and CDR2 FQNEAQ come from the germline V gene (reference sequence).

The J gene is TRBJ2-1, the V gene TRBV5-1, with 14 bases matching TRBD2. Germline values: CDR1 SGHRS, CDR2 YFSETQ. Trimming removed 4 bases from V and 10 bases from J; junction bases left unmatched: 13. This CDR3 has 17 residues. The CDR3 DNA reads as TGCGCCAGCAGCGCTAGCCCGGGACTAGCGGGAGAGGGGGAGCAGTTCTTC. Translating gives CASSASPGLAGEGEQFF.

The DNA for the CDR3 is TGTGCCAGCAGCTCCCTAGCGGGAGCCGGGTACAATGAGCAGTTCTTC. It translates to CASSSLAGAGYNEQFF. J is TRBJ2-1 and V is TRBV7-6; 10 nucleotides line up with TRBD2. Germline lookup yields CDR1 SGHVS and CDR2 FNYEAQ. Trimming cost V 4 bases and J 4 bases; bases outside gene matches: 7. This CDR3 is built from 16 residues.

The CDR3, as DNA: TGTGCCAGTAGTATCGGGACTAGCGGGGAGCAGTTCTTC. Its protein is CASSIGTSGEQFF. The V gene is TRBV19, the J gene TRBJ2-1, with 12 bases fitting TRBD2. The CDR3 length is 13 residues. The ends lost 3 bases at V and 10 bases at J; junction bases unmatched: 1. CDR1 is LNHDA, CDR2 SQIVND, per germline (reference sequence). The full variable domain, rest sourced from reference TRBV19 and TRBJ2-1, is DGGITQSPKYLFRKEGQNVTLSCEQNLNHDAMYWYRQDPGQGLRLIYYSQIVNDFQKGDIAEGYSVSREKKESFPLTVTSAQKNPTAFYLCASSIGTSGEQFFGPGTRLTVL.

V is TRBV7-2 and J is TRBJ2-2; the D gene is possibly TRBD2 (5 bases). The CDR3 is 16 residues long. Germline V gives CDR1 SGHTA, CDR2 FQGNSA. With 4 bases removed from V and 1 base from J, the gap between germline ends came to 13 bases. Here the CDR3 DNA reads TGTGCCAGCAGCTCATGGCACAGCGGGAACACCGGGGAGCTGTTTTTT. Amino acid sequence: CASSSWHSGNTGELFF.

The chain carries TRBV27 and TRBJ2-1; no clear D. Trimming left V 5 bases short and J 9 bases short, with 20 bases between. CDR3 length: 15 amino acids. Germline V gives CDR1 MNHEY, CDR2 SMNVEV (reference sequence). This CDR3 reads CASSALTSPRVEQFF. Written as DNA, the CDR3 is TGTGCCAGCAGTGCCCTAACATCCCCAAGGGTTGAGCAGTTCTTC.

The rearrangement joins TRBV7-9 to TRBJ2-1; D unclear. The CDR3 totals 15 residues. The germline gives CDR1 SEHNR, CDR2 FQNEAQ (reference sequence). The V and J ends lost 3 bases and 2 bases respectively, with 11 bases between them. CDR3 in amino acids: CASSFGGMAYNEQFF. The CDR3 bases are TGTGCCAGCAGCTTCGGTGGGATGGCCTACAATGAGCAGTTCTTC.

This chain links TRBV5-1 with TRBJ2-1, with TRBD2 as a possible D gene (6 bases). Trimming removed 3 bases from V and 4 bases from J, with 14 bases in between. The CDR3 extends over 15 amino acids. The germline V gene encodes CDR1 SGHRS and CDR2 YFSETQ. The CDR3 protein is CASSWGEAGYNEQFF. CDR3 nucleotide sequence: TGCGCCAGCAGCTGGGGGGAGGCCGGGTACAATGAGCAGTTCTTC.

The CDR3 protein is CASSINGRTGWDEQYF. CDR3 in DNA: TGTGCCAGCAGTATAAACGGAAGGACTGGATGGGACGAGCAGTACTTC. This chain uses TRBV27 with TRBJ2-7; possible D gene TRBD2, 5 bases. The V end was cut by 5 bases, the J end by 5 bases, with 22 bases between. CDR1 is MNHEY and CDR2 is SMNVEV in the germline V gene (reference sequence). The CDR3 consists of 16 residues.

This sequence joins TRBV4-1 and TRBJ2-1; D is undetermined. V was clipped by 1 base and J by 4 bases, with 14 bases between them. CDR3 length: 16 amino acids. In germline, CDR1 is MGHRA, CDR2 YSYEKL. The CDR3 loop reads CASSQGRGPEYNEQFF. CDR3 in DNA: TGCGCCAGCAGCCAAGGGCGAGGCCCGGAGTACAATGAGCAGTTCTTC.

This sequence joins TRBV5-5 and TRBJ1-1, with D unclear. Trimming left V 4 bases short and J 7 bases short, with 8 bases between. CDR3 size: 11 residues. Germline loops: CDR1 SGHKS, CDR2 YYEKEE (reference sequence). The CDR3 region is CASSEMNEAFF. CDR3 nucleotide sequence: TGTGCCAGCAGCGAGATGAATGAAGCTTTCTTT.

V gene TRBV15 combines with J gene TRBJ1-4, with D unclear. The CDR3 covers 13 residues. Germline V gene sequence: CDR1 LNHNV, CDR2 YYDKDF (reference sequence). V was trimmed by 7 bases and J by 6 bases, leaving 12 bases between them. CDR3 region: CATTPNEYEKLFF. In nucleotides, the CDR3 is TGTGCCACCACCCCAAATGAGTATGAAAAACTGTTTTTT.

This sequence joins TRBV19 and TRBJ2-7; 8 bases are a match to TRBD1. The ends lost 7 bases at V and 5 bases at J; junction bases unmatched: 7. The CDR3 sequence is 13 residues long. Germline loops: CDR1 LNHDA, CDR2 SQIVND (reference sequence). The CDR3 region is CASTGRGRDEQYF. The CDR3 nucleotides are TGTGCCAGTACTGGCAGGGGGCGAGACGAGCAGTACTTC.

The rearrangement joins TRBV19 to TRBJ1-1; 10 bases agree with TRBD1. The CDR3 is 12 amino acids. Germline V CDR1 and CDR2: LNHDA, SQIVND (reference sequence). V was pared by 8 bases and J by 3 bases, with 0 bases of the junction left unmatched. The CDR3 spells CASGTGDTEAFF. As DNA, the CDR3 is TGTGCCAGTGGGACAGGGGACACTGAAGCTTTCTTT.

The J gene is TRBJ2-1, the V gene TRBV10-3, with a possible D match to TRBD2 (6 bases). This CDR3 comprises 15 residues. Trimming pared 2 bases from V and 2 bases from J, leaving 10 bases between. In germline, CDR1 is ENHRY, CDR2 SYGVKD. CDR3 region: CAISEPGLAYNEQFF. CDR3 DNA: TGTGCCATCAGTGAGCCGGGACTTGCCTACAATGAGCAGTTCTTC.

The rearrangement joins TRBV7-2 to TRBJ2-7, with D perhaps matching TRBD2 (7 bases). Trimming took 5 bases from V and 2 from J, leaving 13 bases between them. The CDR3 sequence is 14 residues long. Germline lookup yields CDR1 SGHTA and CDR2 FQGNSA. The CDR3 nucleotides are TGTGCCAGCAGCAACCGGGGGGCTACCTACGAGCAGTACTTC. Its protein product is CASSNRGATYEQYF.

The CDR3 sequence: CASSDDETALSYEQYF. The CDR3 bases are TGTGCCAGCAGTGATGATGAGACGGCCCTCTCCTACGAGCAGTACTTC. This chain links TRBV2 with TRBJ2-7; D is ambiguous. Trimming left V 3 bases short and J 0 bases short, with 15 bases between. This CDR3 is 16 amino acids long. Germline V gives CDR1 SNHLY, CDR2 FYNNEI.

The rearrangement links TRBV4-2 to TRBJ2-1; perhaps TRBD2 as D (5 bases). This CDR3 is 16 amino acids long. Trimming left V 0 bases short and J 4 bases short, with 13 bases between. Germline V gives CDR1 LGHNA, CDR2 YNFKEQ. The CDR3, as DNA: TGTGCCAGCAGCCAAGATGTGCTAGGACTTTACAATGAGCAGTTCTTC. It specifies CASSQDVLGLYNEQFF.

Written as DNA, the CDR3 is TGTGCCAGCAAGGACCGAGTGGATAGCTCCTACGAGCAGTACTTC. This gives the protein CASKDRVDSSYEQYF. This chain links TRBV6-1 with TRBJ2-7; D unresolved. The germline V and J ends were trimmed by 7 bases and 0 bases, with 16 bases remaining between them. Per germline, CDR1 MNHNS and CDR2 SASEGT. The CDR3 sequence is 15 residues long.